Included here is one TCR beta chain sequence, with context. Its antigen remains unidentified. PCR primers comprised 60 Vbeta and 13 Jbeta primers. Clones were sequenced by immunoSEQ multiplex PCR, and TCRdb holds only the in-frame ones, with some missing. Among about 140,000 clones listed, around 80% were seen once. This specimen belongs to a study of cytomegalovirus exposure and HLA in healthy donors. Study observations and caveats: There were some V segments, including TRBV6-2 and TRBV6-3, excluded as indistinguishable. Most TCR sequences were uncommon, yet certain public TCRs appeared in many donors.

CDR3 size: 15 residues. Trimming left V 5 bases short and J 2 bases short, with 10 bases between. The germline V gene encodes CDR1 SEHNR and CDR2 FQNEAQ (reference sequence). The chain has TRBV7-9 and TRBJ1-6, with D possibly matching TRBD1 (6 bases). Sequencing was done on a sample of PBMCs. The sequence was obtained from a male donor in good health and CMV-seronegative. The CDR3 DNA reads as TGTGCCAGCAGCCCAGGGGAAACCTATAATTCACCCCTCCACTTT. Protein product: CASSPGETYNSPLHF.